What follows describes a single T cell receptor beta chain. What it binds is unknown. One heparinised draw, averaging roughly 110 mL, was taken per donor. Reverse transcription of all isolated RNA meant that expressed TCRB transcripts were sequenced. Assay used: immunoSEQ multiplex PCR; TCRdb lists only in-frame clones, some missing. The table has fewer than 300,000 clones, about a fifth seen once. J was trimmed by 0 bases and V by 4 bases; bases with no gene match: 12. CDR3 length: 19 amino acids. Germline CDR1 is LNHDA and CDR2 is SQIVND (reference sequence). This specimen comes from a study of beta chain features in type 1 diabetes. The study, taken as a whole, reports: In type 1 diabetes patients, VDJ junctions had fewer insertions; deletions at these junctions were more frequent. Patients' naive, central memory and regulatory TCRB repertoires appeared more alike than those of healthy donors. Moderate yet significant TCRB CDR3 shortening was seen in Type 1 diabetes patients in all four CD4+ subsets.

The sample consisted of naive CD4+ T cells from blood. This TCR was sampled from a woman aged 40 to 55 with type 1 diabetes. The rearrangement uses TRBV19 and TRBJ2-6; 7 bases align to TRBD1. The CDR3 reads CASSTRIRGLSSGANVLTF. CDR3 in DNA: TGTGCCAGTAGTACACGCATCAGGGGGTTGTCCTCTGGGGCCAACGTCCTGACTTTC.